This T cell receptor (beta chain) appears in the sequencing data of a study of cytomegalovirus exposure and HLA in healthy donors (dated by TCRdb to 2016 to 2017). About the study as a whole: In an earlier analysis of 587 of the donors, roughly 300 Gb of sequence data and some 120 million unique TCR beta sequences from some 170 million T cells were reported. About 310 gigabases of sequencing data and 70 million to 85 million unique TCR sequences were included in an early release covering 550 to 800 HLA-typed donors. Of the roughly 410 genotyped donors, less than 90% were placed in the genetic ancestry cluster associated with self-reported Caucasian donors. The aim of the study was to test whether cataloging public T cell receptors could identify signatures of past pathogen exposure. Using immunosequencing, the study profiled T cell repertoires from fewer than 850 subjects and related those repertoires to cytomegalovirus serostatus. Besides the first cohort of 666 subjects, a separate validation cohort made up of some 110 different subjects was used. To predict cytomegalovirus infection status, the study brought together high-throughput TCR immunosequencing, statistical association of individual TCRs with disease status, and machine learning. A later analysis re-analyzed previously published TCR beta repertoires from 666 donors and added high-resolution HLA genotyping to study TCR occurrence patterns. Rather than using new phenotypic data, the later analysis identified candidate immune exposures from TCR beta sequences and from how often those sequences occurred across donors. In an earlier analysis of over 550 of the donors, high-throughput TCR beta sequencing was used to judge whether each TCR beta V gene segment behaved as functional or pseudogenic. Alongside the repertoire data, information on donor age, sex, ethnicity and CMV serostatus was compiled. In a later genetic analysis, genome-wide SNP genotypes for about 60% of the 666 donors were used, and that subset was treated as a discovery cohort. Every repertoire in the discovery cohort had been generated on one and the same sequencing platform. HLA typing covered class I and class II loci at four-digit resolution. The number of typed donors differed by locus: about 620-630 for A, B, C, DRB1 and DQB1; 500 to 550 for DQA1; about 600 for DPA1; and about 470 for DPB1. Because of strong linkage in the cohort, roughly five DR-DQ haplotypes were treated as single units for association and clustering. Among 398 genotyped donors of the cohort, an average of roughly 230,000 unique TCR beta nucleotide sequences was sequenced per donor, of which approximately 18% were non-productive. Points the paper makes about the study in general: Assigning TCR associations to individual alleles was difficult when HLA alleles, especially DR and DQ, strongly co-occurred. A group of highly shared sequence variants was considered likely to be a technical artifact of the sequencing pipeline. At a false discovery rate of 0.05, a later analysis linked under 20,000 TCR beta sequences to specific HLA alleles. In vitro tests confirmed that a few of the cytomegalovirus-associated TCR beta chains recognize cytomegalovirus antigens. In an earlier analysis of roughly 560 of the donors, most TCR beta V segments were observed in productive rearrangements about 87% or about 30% of the time, broadly matching IMGT annotations. The presence/absence analyses assumed that sequencing depth was roughly uniform across donors, and that assumption may not be true. In both the original and validation cohorts, the classifier was reported to diagnose cytomegalovirus status with high specificity and sensitivity. A further reported finding was that TCR beta sequences accurately predicted the HLA-A and HLA-B alleles for most subjects in the first cohort. The study gave a list of 150 to 200 TCR beta chains associated with cytomegalovirus. Over 15 rarely observed V segments, including chromosome 9 orphons, were excluded from the earlier analysis of almost 600 of the donors because counts were too low. This cohort had only TCR beta chains sequenced, and the lack of alpha or paired-chain data limited which features could be detected. Correlated functional status among segregating V segments might reflect linkage disequilibrium, but an unknown experimental factor could not be ruled out. Because the 87-base-pair reads could not distinguish some IMGT-functional V segments, including TRBV6-2 and TRBV6-3, those segments were excluded. According to a later analysis, most CMV-associated TCR beta chains appeared to be HLA-restricted, and the HLA associations seemed to be driven largely by CMV exposure. Compared with equally common non-associated chains, HLA-associated TCR beta chains in a later analysis were more clonally expanded and had lower generation probabilities. In a later genetic analysis, a missense DCLRE1C variant was associated with V-gene and J-gene trimming of TCR beta chains, and the association was replicated in an independent cohort. According to a later analysis, parvovirus B19, influenza, CMV and Epstein-Barr virus appeared linked to several top co-occurrence clusters. A later genetic analysis reported fewer N-insertions in productive TCRs among donors in an Asian-associated ancestry cluster than the roughly 690-donor mean. Most TCR sequences were observed very rarely across donors, whereas some public TCRs were present in many individuals. Immune exposure information for the cohort was limited to CMV serostatus. According to a later analysis, TCR association rates differed among HLA loci, with DRB1 alleles showing the most associated TCRs and HLA-C alleles showing the fewest. Because HLA typing was missing for some donors at each locus, association tests included only the typed subset. It was suggested by the authors that the approach could potentially be generalized to other disease states and immunological phenotypes.

About this clone: Its cognate antigen has yet to be identified. Base quality data are lacking; no much larger clone is found one base away.

Trimming accounts for 4 bases at V and 6 bases at J, while the number of junction bases matched to no gene is 8. The CDR3 contains 15 residues, cysteine and phenylalanine counted. Here the CDR3 DNA is all that survives: 45 bases in frame from base 1. CDR1 is given as LNHDA and CDR2 as SQIVND, both from the germline V gene (reference sequence). The cohort comprised more than 550 healthy bone marrow donors. Cohort members were all nominally healthy when sampled, although unrecorded immune exposures were likely present. The donor was CMV seropositive and was included in the group of approximately 300 seropositive cohort members. A peripheral blood sample was collected from each donor, and TCR beta sequencing was performed on peripheral blood mononuclear cells. The Qiagen DNeasy Blood Extraction Kit was used to extract genomic DNA from the blood cell samples. The library came from the immunoSEQ multiplex PCR assay. For the multiplex PCR, a mixture combining 60 forward primers for TCR Vbeta segments and 13 reverse primers for TCR Jbeta segments was used. Amplification of the CDR3 region of rearranged TCR beta genes was performed with a multiplex PCR assay on genomic DNA. The Illumina HiSeq System was used to sequence the amplified TCR beta libraries as 87-base-pair reads. Turning to the authors' computational methods: Across the 500 to 850 repertoires, a later analysis counted 75 million to 90 million unique TCR beta chains, approximately 12 million of which were shared by at least two donors. A nearest-neighbor algorithm error-corrected the raw reads and collapsed the reads into unique sequences, merging closely related sequences to remove PCR and sequencing errors. V, D and J gene segments were assigned by aligning CDR3 sequences to IMGT reference sequences. Each retained sequence needed at least a six-nucleotide match to both a V gene segment and a J gene segment. Rearrangements were called productive when the CDR3 lacked stop codons and stayed in frame with V and J; all others were non-productive. CDR3 was defined by IMGT convention, running from the second conserved V-encoded cysteine to the conserved J-encoded phenylalanine. Sequences without an unambiguous match to a single V gene segment were excluded from the earlier analysis of 450 to 750 of the donors. An earlier analysis of 587 of the donors classified V segments as functional when productive rearrangements were above 56.7% and as segregating when the standard deviation between donors was above 5%. A statistical classification framework was developed to diagnose cytomegalovirus status using the catalog of TCR beta chain sequences. A later analysis assigned V and J genes by comparing TCR nucleotide sequences with IMGT/GENE-DB human TR gene sequences. Using the TCRdist pipeline, a later analysis assigned CDR3 sequences along with most-parsimonious VDJ recombination scenarios. In a later analysis, every TCR beta chain was defined by the combination of its CDR3 amino acid sequence and its V-gene family, and reads without a unique V-gene family were dropped. As a way to deal with suspected cross-contamination and a sequencing artifact, a later analysis dropped 500 to 700 nucleotide sequences that were highly shared and had low generation probability. A later analysis calculated a clonal expansion index for each public chain from normalized within-repertoire ranks of inferred template counts. In a later analysis, generation probabilities were computed using a VDJ recombination model fitted to out-of-frame rearrangements, and the results were checked against IGoR. A later analysis scored TCR-TCR, TCR-HLA and TCR-CMV co-occurrence with hypergeometric tests, applying a repertoire-size bias correction to TCR pairs. A later analysis estimated false discovery rates by permuting HLA or CMV assignments 20 times. A later analysis grouped co-occurring TCRs with DBSCAN, adding TCRdist sequence similarity when clustering within HLA-allele-positive subsets. Repertoires with fewer than 30,000 or more than 120,000 public chains were left out of co-occurrence clustering, as were five repertoires with anomalous nucleotide sharing. TCRdb obtained this table from immuneACCESS and retained in-frame rearrangements with V and J assigned. These tables miss some clones; where compared with another copy, unresolved V genes account for less than half of the shortfall, and the remainder is unexplained. V and J calls and clone size are given by that table; D and trimming were obtained from the DNA. This sample lists under 200,000 clones; roughly 76% were detected once. The ten largest clones represent roughly 6.3% of the sample.

The receptor was isolated from a man in his forties in good health and CMV-seropositive. Sequenced input: PBMCs. This chain joins TRBV19 to TRBJ2-3, and TRBD2 matches 9 of the central bases. CDR3 sequence: CASSKGTSKADTQYF. The nucleotides read TGTGCCAGTAGTAAGGGGACTAGCAAGGCGGATACGCAGTATTTT. This CDR3, with the reference TRBV19 and TRBJ2-3 proteins standing in past its ends, gives the full variable domain DGGITQSPKYLFRKEGQNVTLSCEQNLNHDAMYWYRQDPGQGLRLIYYSQIVNDFQKGDIAEGYSVSREKKESFPLTVTSAQKNPTAFYLCASSKGTSKADTQYFGPGTRLTVL.